The rows below give T cell receptor beta chains drawn from one sample of a study of STAT5B mutations in CD4+ large granular lymphocyte leukemia. The assay was immunoSEQ multiplex PCR, and TCRdb's table has in-frame clones only and misses some. The table lists around 30,000 clones, about 76% of them singletons. Specimen: CD4+ T cells from blood buffy coats. Receptors were obtained from a human donor in good health. CDR3s include the opening cysteine and the closing phenylalanine or tryptophan. The order of the fields is V gene, clone size, D gene, J gene, CDR3 protein, CDR3 DNA. The D gene is left open where the match is weak. Clone size, where shown, is once, few, many, or a class for clones that have expanded.

>TRBV7-2|few|.|TRBJ2-3
CASSLTLADTQYF
TGTGCCAGCAGCCTGACTCTTGCAGATACGCAGTATTTT
>TRBV11-2|.|TRBD1|TRBJ1-5
CASSLGQGSQPQHF
TGTGCCAGCAGCTTAGGACAGGGGAGTCAGCCCCAGCATTTT
>TRBV5-1|.|TRBD2|TRBJ2-5
CASNKASGVEETQYF
TGCGCCAGCAACAAGGCTAGCGGGGTCGAAGAGACCCAGTACTTC
>TRBV9|.|TRBD1|TRBJ1-4
CASSFRQGGDEKLFF
TGTGCCAGCAGCTTCCGACAGGGGGGGGATGAAAAACTGTTTTTT
>TRBV6-5|once|.|TRBJ1-1
CASRPKGAGTEAFF
TGTGCCAGCAGGCCAAAAGGGGCGGGCACTGAAGCTTTCTTT
>TRBV7-9|.|.|TRBJ1-2
CASSLREGTLYYGYTF
TGTGCCAGCAGCCTCCGGGAGGGCACCCTTTACTATGGCTACACCTTC
>TRBV21-1|few|.|TRBJ2-1
CASSGDRDRNEQFF
TGTGCCAGCAGCGGGGACAGGGATCGCAATGAGCAGTTCTTC
>TRBV5-4|.|.|TRBJ2-1
CASSLVGGSSYNEQFF
TGTGCCAGCAGCTTGGTCGGCGGCAGCTCCTACAATGAGCAGTTCTTC
>TRBV7-8|.|TRBD2|TRBJ2-7
CASSLASGVYEQYF
TGTGCCAGCAGCTTAGCTAGCGGGGTCTACGAGCAGTACTTC
>TRBV5-1|.|TRBD2|TRBJ2-1
CASSSVLAGGPNEQFF
TGCGCCAGCAGCTCCGTACTAGCGGGAGGGCCAAATGAGCAGTTCTTC
>TRBV6-5|.|.|TRBJ1-2
CASSYGVGRSSYGYTF
TGTGCCAGCAGTTACGGGGTTGGACGCAGTTCCTATGGCTACACCTTC
>TRBV6-5|.|TRBD1|TRBJ1-1
CASSAGGWDRSTF
TGTGCCAGCAGTGCCGGGGGTTGGGACAGGAGTACCTTT
>TRBV9|.|.|TRBJ1-3
CASSAGEVRGGNTIYF
TGTGCCAGCAGCGCGGGGGAGGTCCGGGGAGGAAACACCATATATTTT
>TRBV6-5|.|.|TRBJ1-5
CASRNTGYNRPQHF
TGTGCCAGCAGGAATACAGGATACAATCGGCCCCAGCATTTT
>TRBV7-2|.|TRBD2|TRBJ2-1
CASSLVASGRDNEQFF
TGTGCCAGCAGCTTAGTAGCTAGCGGGAGGGATAATGAGCAGTTCTTC
>TRBV7-9|.|TRBD1|TRBJ1-4
CASSSTGQGDEKLFF
TGTGCCAGCAGCTCTACAGGACAGGGAGACGAAAAACTGTTTTTT
>TRBV23-1|.|.|TRBJ1-1
CASSARSEAFF
TGCGCCAGCAGTGCACGGAGTGAAGCTTTCTTT
>TRBV25-1|few|.|TRBJ1-6
CATARLSDSPLHF
TGTGCCACCGCGCGCCTCTCGGACTCACCCCTCCACTTT
>TRBV5-1|.|.|TRBJ1-2
CASSASTLYGYTF
TGCGCCAGCAGCGCGTCGACCCTATATGGCTACACCTTC
>TRBV30|.|.|TRBJ2-7
CAGYSREEKAYEQYF
TGTGCCGGGTACTCTAGGGAGGAGAAGGCCTACGAGCAGTACTTC
>TRBV7-2|once|TRBD2|TRBJ2-3
CASSSSLGEGDTQYF
TGTGCCAGCAGCTCTTCTTTGGGGGAGGGTGATACGCAGTATTTT
>TRBV7-9|few|.|TRBJ1-1
CASSFGGNTEAFF
TGTGCCAGCAGCTTTGGGGGCAACACTGAAGCTTTCTTT
>TRBV12-5|.|.|TRBJ1-3
CASGTTGSGNTIYF
TGTGCTAGTGGTACAACAGGCTCTGGAAACACCATATATTTT
>TRBV7-2|.|.|TRBJ2-1
CASSLQWQAEQFF
TGTGCCAGCAGCTTACAATGGCAGGCGGAGCAGTTCTTC
>TRBV9|.|.|TRBJ1-2
CASSVGVGNYGYTF
TGTGCCAGCAGCGTAGGGGTAGGGAACTATGGCTACACCTTC
>TRBV5-1|.|TRBD2|TRBJ2-5
CASDQGGTQETQYF
TGCGCCAGCGACCAGGGAGGGACCCAAGAGACCCAGTACTTC
>TRBV9|.|TRBD2|TRBJ2-3
CASSSKLAGSTDTQYF
TGTGCCAGCAGCTCCAAACTAGCGGGATCCACAGATACGCAGTATTTT
>TRBV28|.|TRBD1|TRBJ1-2
CASSLWGGGKTGKGYTF
TGTGCCAGCAGTTTATGGGGAGGTGGGAAGACAGGGAAGGGCTACACCTTC
>TRBV2|few|.|TRBJ1-2
CASRGGNYGYTF
TGTGCCAGCAGGGGAGGCAACTATGGCTACACCTTC
>TRBV27|.|TRBD2|TRBJ2-1
CASSSLAGELSYNEQFF
TGTGCCAGCAGTTCCCTAGCGGGGGAACTAAGCTACAATGAGCAGTTCTTC
>TRBV5-8|.|.|TRBJ2-5
CASSYVRTQYF
TGTGCCAGCAGTTATGTACGGACCCAGTACTTC
>TRBV7-2|.|.|TRBJ1-6
CASSFGGSPAGSPLHF
TGTGCCAGCAGCTTTGGGGGGTCCCCCGCCGGATCACCCCTCCACTTT
>TRBV5-4|few|TRBD1|TRBJ1-6
CASSLGGVGNSPLHF
TGTGCCAGCAGCTTAGGGGGCGTAGGGAATTCACCCCTCCACTTT
>TRBV6-4|.|.|TRBJ2-5
CASPGGQETQYF
TGTGCCAGCCCTGGGGGCCAAGAGACCCAGTACTTC
>TRBV2|.|.|TRBJ1-4
CASTAINEKLFF
TGTGCCAGCACCGCTATTAATGAAAAACTGTTTTTT
>TRBV2|.|TRBD1|TRBJ1-6
CASRRGQYSYNSPLHF
TGTGCCAGCAGGAGGGGACAGTACTCCTATAATTCACCCCTCCACTTT
>TRBV11-1|.|.|TRBJ2-1
CASSPLGVHNEQFF
TGTGCCAGCAGTCCCCTCGGGGTACACAATGAGCAGTTCTTC
>TRBV30|few|.|TRBJ2-5
CAWRALQETQYF
TGTGCCTGGAGAGCCCTCCAAGAGACCCAGTACTTC
>TRBV29-1|few|.|TRBJ2-3
CSVAPPPSTDTQYF
TGCAGCGTTGCACCCCCTCCTAGCACAGATACGCAGTATTTT
>TRBV5-1|.|.|TRBJ2-1
CASSYYSGSSYNEQFF
TGCGCCAGCAGCTACTATAGCGGAAGCTCCTACAATGAGCAGTTCTTC